The clone carrying this T cell receptor beta chain has a count of ten or more. The antigen is not known. Patients who underwent sequencing had shown CD8+CD57+ cell expansion by flow cytometry. The enrolled patients all had severe acquired aplastic anemia. The data stem from a study of CD8+CD57+ T cells in acquired aplastic anemia. The overall study: Across the sorted CD4+ and CD8+ cells, DNA amounts averaged 3.2 ug.

TCR beta VDJ and CDR3 profiles were obtained from a genomic DNA template. TCRdb re-called the reads through MiXCR, storing one row per CDR3 protein. Here the sample spans 150,000 or so distinct CDR3 sequences, 40% to 55% being singletons. Trimming shortened V by 5 bases and J by 0 bases, and 16 bases separated the two germline ends. Germline V lookup: CDR1 SGHAT, CDR2 FQDESV (reference sequence). The CDR3 is 16 residues long. Study-level findings and limits: The same twenty-nine CD8+ CDR3 sequences occurred in patients and in controls.

The TCR originated in a human donor with aplastic anemia. The chain combines TRBV11-1 with TRBJ1-1; possible D gene TRBD1, 6 bases. Sample: sorted CD4+, CD8+, or CD8+CD57+ T cells (not recorded which) from PBMCs. The CDR3 bases are TGTGCCAGCAGCGAAAACAAGAGGGGGTTGAACACTGAAGCTTTCTTT. This translates into CASSENKRGLNTEAFF. Filled out from reference TRBV11-1 and TRBJ1-1, the complete variable domain reads EAEVAQSPRYKITEKSQAVAFWCDPISGHATLYWYRQILGQGPELLVQFQDESVVDDSQLPKDRFSAERLKGVDSTLKIQPAELGDSAMYLCASSENKRGLNTEAFFGQGTRLTVV.